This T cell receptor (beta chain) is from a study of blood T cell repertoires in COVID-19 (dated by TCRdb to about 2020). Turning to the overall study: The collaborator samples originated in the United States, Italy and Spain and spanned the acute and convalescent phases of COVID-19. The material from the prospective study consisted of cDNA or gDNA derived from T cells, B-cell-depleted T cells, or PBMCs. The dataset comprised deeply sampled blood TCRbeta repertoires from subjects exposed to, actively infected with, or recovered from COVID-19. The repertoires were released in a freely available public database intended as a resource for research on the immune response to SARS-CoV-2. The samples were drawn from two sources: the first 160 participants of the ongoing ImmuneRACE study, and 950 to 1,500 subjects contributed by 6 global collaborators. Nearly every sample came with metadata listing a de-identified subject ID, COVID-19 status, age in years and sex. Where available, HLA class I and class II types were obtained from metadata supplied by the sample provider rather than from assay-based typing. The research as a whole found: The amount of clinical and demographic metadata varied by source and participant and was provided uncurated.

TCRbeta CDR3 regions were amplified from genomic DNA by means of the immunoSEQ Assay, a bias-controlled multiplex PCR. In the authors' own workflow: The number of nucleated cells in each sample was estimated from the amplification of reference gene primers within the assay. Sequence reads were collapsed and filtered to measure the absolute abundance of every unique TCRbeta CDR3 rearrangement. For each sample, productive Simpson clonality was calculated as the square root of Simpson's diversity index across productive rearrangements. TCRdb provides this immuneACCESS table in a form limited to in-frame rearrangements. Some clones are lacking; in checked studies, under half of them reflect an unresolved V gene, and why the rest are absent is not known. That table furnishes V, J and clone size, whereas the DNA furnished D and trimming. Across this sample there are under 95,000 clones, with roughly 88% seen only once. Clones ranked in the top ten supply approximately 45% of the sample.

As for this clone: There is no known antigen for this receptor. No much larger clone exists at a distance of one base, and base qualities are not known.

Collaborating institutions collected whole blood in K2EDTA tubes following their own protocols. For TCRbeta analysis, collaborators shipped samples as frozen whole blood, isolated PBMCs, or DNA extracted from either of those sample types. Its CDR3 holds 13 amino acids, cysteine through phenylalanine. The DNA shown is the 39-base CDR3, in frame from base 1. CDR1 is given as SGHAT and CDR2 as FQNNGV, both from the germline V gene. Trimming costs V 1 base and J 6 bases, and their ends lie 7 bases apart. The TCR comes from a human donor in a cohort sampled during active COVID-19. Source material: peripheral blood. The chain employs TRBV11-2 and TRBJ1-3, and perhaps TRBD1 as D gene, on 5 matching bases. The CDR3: CASSLGQINTIYF. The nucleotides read TGTGCCAGCAGCTTAGGACAGATAAACACCATATATTTT. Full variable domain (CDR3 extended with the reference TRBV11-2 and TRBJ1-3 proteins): EAGVAQSPRYKIIEKRQSVAFWCNPISGHATLYWYQQILGQGPKLLIQFQNNGVVDDSQLPKDRFSAERLKGVDSTLKIQPAKLEDSAVYLCASSLGQINTIYFGEGSWLTVV.